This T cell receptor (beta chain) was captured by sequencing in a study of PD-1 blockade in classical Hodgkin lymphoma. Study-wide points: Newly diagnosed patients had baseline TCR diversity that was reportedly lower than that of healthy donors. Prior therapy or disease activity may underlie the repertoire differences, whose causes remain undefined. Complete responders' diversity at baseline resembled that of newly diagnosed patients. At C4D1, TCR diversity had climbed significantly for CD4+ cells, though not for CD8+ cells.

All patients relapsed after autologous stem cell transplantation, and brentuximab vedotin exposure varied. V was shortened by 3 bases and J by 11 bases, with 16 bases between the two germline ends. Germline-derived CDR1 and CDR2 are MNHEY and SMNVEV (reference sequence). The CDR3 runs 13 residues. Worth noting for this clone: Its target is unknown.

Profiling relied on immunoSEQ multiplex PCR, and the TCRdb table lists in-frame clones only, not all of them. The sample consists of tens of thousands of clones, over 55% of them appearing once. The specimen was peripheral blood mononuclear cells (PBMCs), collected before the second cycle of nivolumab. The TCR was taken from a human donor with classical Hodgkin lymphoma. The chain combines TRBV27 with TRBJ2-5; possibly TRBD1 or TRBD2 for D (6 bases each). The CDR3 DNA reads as TGTGCCAGCAGTTTTAATCGGGGGCAAGAGCAGTACTTC. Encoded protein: CASSFNRGQEQYF.